The clone carrying this T cell receptor (beta chain) was seen only a few times. Its antigen is unidentified. Treatment: randomized to nivolumab then ipilimumab (arm A) or the reverse (arm B). DNA-damaging chemotherapy had not been given to any patient beforehand. The sample is drawn from a study of sequential checkpoint blockade in melanoma. Overall study: About two dozen patients had tumor biopsies before treatment and at week 13. Findings of the study overall: Clinical benefit was about 30 times likelier when tumor T-cell fraction and clonality increased.

Assay used: immunoSEQ multiplex PCR; TCRdb lists only in-frame clones, some missing. The data hold approximately 6,900 clones, with roughly 22% observed a single time. The TCR sequence derives from a human donor with melanoma. The starting material was tumor tissue (inferred from file names), obtained from a patient given nivolumab and ipilimumab in sequence.

CDR3 in amino acids: CASSLDRNYGYTF. DNA of the CDR3: TGTGCCAGCAGTCTGGACCGTAACTATGGCTACACCTTC. This chain connects TRBV6-8 to TRBJ1-2, with D uncertain. Trimming shortened V by 5 bases and J by 1 base, and 8 bases separated the two germline ends. The germline V gene encodes CDR1 MNHGY and CDR2 SAAAGT. The CDR3 extends over 13 amino acids.